What follows is one T cell receptor beta chain and its context. The target antigen is unknown. TCRdb re-derived calls from the 5' RACE reads in MiXCR, one entry per CDR3 protein. The sample comprises about 260,000 distinct CDR3 sequences, 15% to 20% of which are singletons, and roughly a fifth rests with the top ten. Trimming pared 9 bases from V and 2 bases from J, leaving 17 bases between. CDR3 length equals 14 residues. Germline V gene sequence: CDR1 MNHNY, CDR2 SVGAGI (reference sequence). This entry is derived from a study of T-cell memory formation after mild COVID-19. Study information: Across donors, TCR clusters were largely donor specific.

Study results and limitations: Contracting CD4+ clones sat mainly in CM and EM; CD8+ in EMRA. Certain responding clones were present in pre-infection memory, suggesting participation of cross-reactive memory. A second wave of clones peaked on day 37, and their SARS-CoV-2 specificity went unconfirmed.

The chain has TRBV6-6 and TRBJ2-7; D possibly uses TRBD1 or TRBD2 (6 bases each). This clonotype was sampled from a man aged 18 to 29 who had mild COVID-19 (a few samples of this study predate the infection). Cell type and time point are not known. Sequenced sample: PBMCs or a T cell subset sorted from them (not recorded which). As DNA, the CDR3 is TGTGCCAGTGGGGGGCAGGGGAAACCCTACGAGCAGTACTTC. Its translation is CASGGQGKPYEQYF.